This T cell receptor (beta chain) was sequenced during a study of T-cell memory formation after mild COVID-19. Study background: TCR clusters were mostly confined to one donor each. The study, taken as a whole, reports: Prior to infection, memory already included some responding clones, suggesting cross-reactive memory joined.

From germline, CDR1 is SGHAT and CDR2 FQNNGV. V was cut by 0 bases and J by 7 bases, with 10 bases left in between. This CDR3 spans 14 amino acids. From the 5' RACE reads, TCRdb called clonotypes with MiXCR, one entry per CDR3 protein. The table shows about 160,000 distinct CDR3 sequences, with around a third occurring only once. Points on this clonotype: What it recognizes is unknown.

This receptor was identified in an adult woman who had mild COVID-19 (a few samples of this study predate the infection). Cell type and time point are not known. V is TRBV11-2 and J is TRBJ2-1, with D uncertain. Source material: PBMCs or a T cell subset sorted from them (not recorded which). For the CDR3, the DNA is TGTGCCAGCAGCTTAGATCTGAGCCATAATGAGCAGTTCTTC. Its protein product is CASSLDLSHNEQFF.